The clone carrying this T cell receptor beta chain was observed at least ten times. The antigen is not known. V lost 2 bases, J lost 1 base, and 11 bases lay in between. The CDR3 contains 15 residues. Germline assignment: CDR1 SGHRS and CDR2 YFSETQ. The data are from a study of T cells in Graves' hyperthyroidism and ophthalmopathy. RNA transcripts gave rise to amplified TCR beta CDR3 regions. RT-PCR in the first round (using the HTBI primer set) targeted the TCR CDR3. MiXCR, applied by TCRdb to the multiplex PCR reads, yields one record per CDR3 protein. This table has roughly 420,000 distinct CDR3 sequences, 15% to 18% appearing once. General observations from the study: Through a model of 13 V-J features, ophthalmopathy was separated from stable hyperthyroidism.

Sequenced sample: blood. The chain has TRBV5-1 and TRBJ2-3; D gene uncertain. This sequence was found in a woman between 18 and 29 years old with Graves' hyperthyroidism. In nucleotides, the CDR3 is TGCGCCAGCAGCTTAAAAGGTGGTGGCACAGATACGCAGTATTTT. Encoded protein: CASSLKGGGTDTQYF.